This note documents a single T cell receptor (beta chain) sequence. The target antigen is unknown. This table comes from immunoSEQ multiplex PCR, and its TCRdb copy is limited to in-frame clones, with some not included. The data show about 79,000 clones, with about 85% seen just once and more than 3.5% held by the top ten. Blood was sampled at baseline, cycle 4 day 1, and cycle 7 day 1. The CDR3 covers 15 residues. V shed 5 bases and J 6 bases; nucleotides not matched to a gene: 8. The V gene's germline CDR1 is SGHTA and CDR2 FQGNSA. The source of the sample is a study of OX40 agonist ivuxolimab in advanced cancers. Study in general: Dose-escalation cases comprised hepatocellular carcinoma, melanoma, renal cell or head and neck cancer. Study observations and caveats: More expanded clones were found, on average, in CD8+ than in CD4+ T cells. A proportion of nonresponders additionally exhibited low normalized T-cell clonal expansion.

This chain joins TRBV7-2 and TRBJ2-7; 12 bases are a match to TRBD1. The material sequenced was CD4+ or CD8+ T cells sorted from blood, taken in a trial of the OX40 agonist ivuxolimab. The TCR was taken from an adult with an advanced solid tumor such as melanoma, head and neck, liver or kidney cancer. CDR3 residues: CASSKTPGQGAEQYF. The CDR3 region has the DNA TGTGCCAGCAGCAAAACACCGGGACAGGGGGCCGAGCAGTACTTC.